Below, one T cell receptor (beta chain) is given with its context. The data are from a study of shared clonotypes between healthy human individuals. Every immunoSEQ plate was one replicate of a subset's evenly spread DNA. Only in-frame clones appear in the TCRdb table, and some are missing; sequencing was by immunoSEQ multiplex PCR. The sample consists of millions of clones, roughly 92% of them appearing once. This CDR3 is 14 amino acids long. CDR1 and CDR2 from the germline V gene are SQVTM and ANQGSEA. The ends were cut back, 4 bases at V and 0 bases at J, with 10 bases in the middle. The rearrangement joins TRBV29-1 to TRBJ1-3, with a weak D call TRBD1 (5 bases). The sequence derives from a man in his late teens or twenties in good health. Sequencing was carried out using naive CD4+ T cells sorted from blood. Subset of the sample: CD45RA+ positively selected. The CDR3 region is CSVAGDPSGNTIYF. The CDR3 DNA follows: TGCAGCGTTGCGGGGGACCCCTCTGGAAACACCATATATTTT.